The 12 T cell receptor beta chains listed next were all sequenced from one sample in a study of blood T cell repertoires in COVID-19. Repertoires were generated with immunoSEQ multiplex PCR, while TCRdb's copy carries only in-frame clones and drops some. Found here are around 92,000 clones, 89% of them singletons; the top ten hold around 5.2%. The sequencing sample was made of peripheral blood. The receptors were sampled from an elderly woman with active COVID-19.

This chain joins TRBV4-2 and TRBJ2-3; 8 positions match TRBD2. Germline values: CDR1 LGHNA, CDR2 YNFKEQ. The CDR3 runs 15 residues. The V segment lost 1 base and the J segment 0 bases; nucleotides outside the gene matches: 0. CDR3 sequence reads: CASSQGTSSTDTQYF. The CDR3 region has the DNA TGTGCCAGCAGCCAAGGGACTAGCAGCACAGATACGCAGTATTTT.

V is TRBV18 and J is TRBJ1-1, with no clear D. Deletions cut 3 bases from V and 2 bases from J, with 16 bases between. Germline loops: CDR1 KGHSH, CDR2 LQKENI. The CDR3 runs 16 residues. The CDR3 DNA reads TGTGCCAGCTCACCCGTTTTTGGGCAGCTTAACACTGAAGCTTTCTTT. Translated: CASSPVFGQLNTEAFF.

The table lists this clone with a count of one. The CDR3 sequence: CASRTGTPRSYEQYF. CDR3 nucleotides: TGTGCCAGCAGAACCGGGACACCACGGAGCTACGAGCAGTACTTC. This chain connects TRBV21-1 to TRBJ2-7; the DNA was not compared with TRBD1, the D call given in the table. TRBV21-1 is a pseudogene. CDR3 length: 15 residues.

The chain carries TRBV19 and TRBJ1-3; D possibly corresponds to TRBD1 (6 bases). This CDR3 is built from 16 residues. Trimming stripped 9 bases from V and 0 bases from J, with 18 bases between. Germline V CDR1 and CDR2: LNHDA, SQIVND (reference sequence). In nucleotides, the CDR3 is TGTGCCAGCACACCTACAGGGCCCAGCTCTGGAAACACCATATATTTT. Translated: CASTPTGPSSGNTIYF. Filled out from reference TRBV19 and TRBJ1-3, the complete variable domain reads DGGITQSPKYLFRKEGQNVTLSCEQNLNHDAMYWYRQDPGQGLRLIYYSQIVNDFQKGDIAEGYSVSREKKESFPLTVTSAQKNPTAFYLCASTPTGPSSGNTIYFGEGSWLTVV.

This chain links TRBV7-2 with TRBJ2-7; D ambiguous. The CDR3 consists of 14 residues. Trimming removed 5 bases from V and 6 bases from J, with 17 bases in between. Looked up from germline, CDR1 is SGHTA and CDR2 is FQGNSA. The CDR3 coding sequence is TGTGCCAGCAGCCCCCGTTCTCGAGCTTCCGAGCAGTACTTC. Translating it yields CASSPRSRASEQYF.

J is TRBJ2-5 and V is TRBV7-9; 10 nucleotides align to TRBD1. The DNA end is more similar to TRBJ2-7, so the J call may be wrong. Germline CDR1 SEHNR, CDR2 FQNEAQ (reference sequence). The CDR3 contains 14 residues. CDR3 nucleotides: TGTGCCAGCAGCTTCACCGGGACAGGGGACGAGCAGTACTTC. Translating it yields CASSFTGTGDEQYF.

The V call is TRBV6-5, the J call TRBJ1-1; D ambiguous. CDR3 length equals 10 residues. In germline, CDR1 is MNHEY, CDR2 SVGAGI. Trimming stripped 6 bases from V and 11 bases from J, with 10 bases between. The CDR3 DNA reads as TGTGCCAGCAGCCACTCGGAGGCTTTCTTT. As protein: CASSHSEAFF.

V usage is TRBV6-5 and J usage is TRBJ2-7, with 7 bases identical to TRBD1. Germline CDR1 is MNHEY and CDR2 is SVGAGI. The CDR3 is 15 amino acids. Unmatched junction bases numbered 8, after V lost 4 bases and J lost 2 bases. The CDR3 sequence: CASSSTGLGAYEQYF. CDR3 bases: TGTGCCAGCAGTTCGACAGGGCTGGGCGCCTACGAGCAGTACTTC.

The rearrangement uses TRBV5-6 and TRBJ2-1, with TRBD1 identical over 8 bases. Germline-derived CDR1 and CDR2 are SGHDT and YYEEEE. The CDR3 length is 14 residues. Losses at the gene ends were 4 bases for V and 8 bases for J; bases not matched to a gene: 8. CDR3 sequence reads: CASSPPDRVYEQFF. The CDR3 bases are TGTGCCAGCAGCCCCCCGGACAGGGTGTATGAGCAGTTCTTC.

The gene calls are TRBV12-3 or TRBV12-4 and TRBJ1-5; no clear D gene. CDR3 length: 13 amino acids. Deletions cut 4 bases from V and 5 bases from J, with 9 bases between. This chain's CDR3 is CASSYSSYQPQHF. CDR3 nucleotide sequence: TGTGCCAGCAGTTATAGCAGTTATCAGCCCCAGCATTTT.

V usage is TRBV7-2 and J usage is TRBJ1-2; the D is unclear. The CDR3 runs to 13 residues. Germline V gene data show CDR1 as SGHTA and CDR2 as FQGNSA. V lost 3 bases to trimming and J lost 8 bases, with 13 bases between them. The CDR3 nucleotides read TGTGCCAGCAGCTTCAAGCAGGCGCTGGGCTACACCTTC. Encoded protein: CASSFKQALGYTF.

Here the CDR3 reads CASSRGQIYEQYF. The CDR3, as DNA: TGTGCCAGCAGCCGTGGACAGATCTACGAGCAGTACTTC. This chain uses TRBV7-8 with TRBJ2-7, with D tentatively TRBD1 (6 bases). V was trimmed by 5 bases and J by 3 bases, leaving 11 bases between them. CDR1 is SGHVS and CDR2 is FQNEAQ in the germline V gene. The CDR3 is 13 residues long.